The rows below give T cell receptor beta chains drawn from one sample of a study of human T cells and chemical hapten exposure. MiXCR, applied by TCRdb to the RACE reads, yields one record per CDR3 protein. Seen here are fewer than 45,000 distinct CDR3 sequences, 12% observed once, and the top ten hold roughly 2%. The sequencing used whole blood, collected in connection with sensitization to the hapten diphenylcyclopropenone (DPC). The receptors shown here come from a woman between 40 and 55 years old with alopecia areata. Some clones in this sample may be carry-over from other donors' samples. Each CDR3 is given without its conserved first and last residue. The D gene is left open where the match is weak. Not every row has a clone size; where given, it reads once, few, many or a size class.

V	J	D	size	CDR3
TRBV28	TRBJ2-7	TRBD1	many	ASSPGQGQQY
TRBV14	TRBJ2-3	NA	NA	ASSQPNTRPSTDTQY
TRBV12-5	TRBJ2-5	NA	many	ASGLRERVRSQETQY
TRBV6-2/TRBV6-3	TRBJ1-2	NA	few	ASSYTQDYGYT
TRBV27	TRBJ2-2	TRBD2	NA	ASSRGGAKAGELF
TRBV5-1	TRBJ2-3	TRBD1	NA	ASRKGQTDTQY
TRBV7-3	TRBJ2-7	NA	many	ASSLFTNPYEQY
TRBV11-2	TRBJ2-7	NA	many	ASSQGPVYEQY
TRBV20-1	TRBJ1-5	NA	few	SAKTAAGNQPQH
TRBV20-1	TRBJ2-7	TRBD2	many	SAGLTSGNDEQY